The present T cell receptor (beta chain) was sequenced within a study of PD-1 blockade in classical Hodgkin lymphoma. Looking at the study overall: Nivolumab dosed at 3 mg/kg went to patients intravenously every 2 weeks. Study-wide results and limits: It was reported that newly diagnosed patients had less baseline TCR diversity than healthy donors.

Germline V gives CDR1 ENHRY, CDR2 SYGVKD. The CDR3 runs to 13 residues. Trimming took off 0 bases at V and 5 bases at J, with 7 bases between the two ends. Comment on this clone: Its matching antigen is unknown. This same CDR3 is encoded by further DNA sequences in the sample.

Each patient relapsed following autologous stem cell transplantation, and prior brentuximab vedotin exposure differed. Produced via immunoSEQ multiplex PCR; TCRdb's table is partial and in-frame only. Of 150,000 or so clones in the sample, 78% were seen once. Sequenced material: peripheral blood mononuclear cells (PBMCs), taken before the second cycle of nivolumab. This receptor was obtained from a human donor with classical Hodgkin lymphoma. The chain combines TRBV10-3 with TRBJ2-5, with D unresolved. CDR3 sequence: CAISESSGETQYF. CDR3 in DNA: TGTGCCATCAGTGAGTCGAGTGGGGAGACCCAGTACTTC.